The clone carrying this T cell receptor (beta chain) was observed a handful of times. Antigen unknown. CDR3 size: 12 residues. The germline V and J ends were trimmed by 1 base and 6 bases, with 7 bases remaining between them. Germline CDR1 SGHDN, CDR2 FVKESK. This record comes from a study of blood T cells in healthy people across ages. A sample-barcoded 5' primer and a J-beta primer mix were used in a second PCR of roughly 6 to 11 cycles. Every molecule of cDNA carried a tag from a template-switch adaptor with 12 random nucleotides. TCRdb fed the 5' RACE reads into MiXCR, producing one record per CDR3 protein. The sample comprises about 1.1 million distinct CDR3 sequences, roughly two fifths of which are singletons, and approximately 14% rests with the top ten. The study's findings and limits: Observed TCR beta diversity per million T cells went down as age went up. This fall followed a roughly linear course with age. CMV infection status of these donors was not known.

The receptor was derived from a man between 18 and 35 years old in good health. Material: blood. This chain links TRBV14 with TRBJ2-7; TRBD1 might be the D (6 bases). The CDR3 DNA reads as TGTGCCAGCAGCCAAGGGACAGCCGAGCAGTACTTC. As protein: CASSQGTAEQYF.